The 11 T cell receptor beta chains listed next were all sequenced from one sample in a study of T-cell memory formation after mild COVID-19 (dated by TCRdb to 2020 to 2023). Library construction relied on 5' RACE. Sequencing instrument: Illumina NovaSeq 6000. TCRdb redid the processing of the public reads, applying fastp at Q25 and MiXCR, and retained in-frame beta chains. Records with the same CDR3 protein are collapsed into one entry carrying the most frequent genes and DNA. The sample table contains over 150,000 distinct CDR3 sequences; only one count was recorded for 15% to 20% of them. 3% to 4.5% of the sample is taken by the ten largest. The sequencing input was PBMCs or a T cell subset sorted from them (not recorded which). The receptors stem from a man between 18 and 35 years old who had mild COVID-19 (a few samples of this study predate the infection). The sample titles of this study are shuffled in the database, so cell type and time point are left out; the donor was told from shared clones.

The V gene is TRBV12-3 or TRBV12-4, the J gene TRBJ1-5; no clear D gene. V lost 3 bases to trimming and J lost 4 bases, with 7 bases between them. This CDR3 is built from 13 residues. The CDR3 protein is CASSLSANQPQHF. The CDR3 nucleotides read TGTGCCAGCAGTTTGTCGGCTAATCAGCCCCAGCATTTT.

This clonotype occurred a few times. The chain uses TRBV5-1 and TRBJ2-6; unclear D gene. The CDR3 has 14 amino acids. Germline V lookup: CDR1 SGHRS, CDR2 YFSETQ. V was cut by 5 bases and J by 0 bases, with 6 bases left in between. The CDR3 DNA is TGCGCCAGCAGAACCCACTCTGGGGCCAACGTCCTGACTTTC. Its translation: CASRTHSGANVLTF.

This clonotype showed up many times. The chain is built from TRBV4-2 and TRBJ1-1; the D gene is possibly TRBD1 (6 bases). Per the germline V gene, CDR1 is LGHNA and CDR2 is YNFKEQ. V was trimmed by 0 bases and J by 6 bases, leaving 11 bases between them. The CDR3 runs 14 residues. CDR3 nucleotides: TGTGCCAGCAGCCAAGATAACAGGGACCCTGAAGCTTTCTTT. Its protein is CASSQDNRDPEAFF.

The chain couples TRBV15 to TRBJ1-3; no clear D gene. This CDR3 is built from 15 residues. Germline lookup yields CDR1 LNHNV and CDR2 YYDKDF (reference sequence). The V end lost 0 bases, the J end lost 8 bases, and 14 bases lay between the germline ends. The CDR3 DNA reads TGTGCCACCAGCAGAGATAACCCTCGGGAAGACACCATATATTTT. Protein: CATSRDNPREDTIYF.

This clonotype was observed a handful of times. The chain recombines TRBV20-1 with TRBJ1-5; possible D gene TRBD1, 6 bases. The CDR3 is 13 amino acids. The V end was cut by 3 bases, the J end by 5 bases, with 11 bases between. Germline V lookup: CDR1 DFQATT, CDR2 SNEGSKA (reference sequence). This chain's CDR3 is CSASSGAYQPQHF. In DNA form, the CDR3 reads TGCAGTGCTAGCTCAGGGGCCTATCAGCCCCAGCATTTT.

This clonotype came up a few times. The rearrangement uses TRBV20-1 and TRBJ2-4; D is uncertain. CDR1 is DFQATT, CDR2 SNEGSKA, per germline (reference sequence). This CDR3 has 15 residues. The V and J ends lost 1 base and 0 bases respectively, with 10 bases between them. CDR3 sequence: CSARVIRVAKNIQYF. The CDR3 DNA follows: TGCAGTGCTAGAGTAATTAGGGTAGCCAAAAACATTCAGTACTTC.

The chain joins TRBV6-5 to TRBJ2-3; weak D call: TRBD1 (6 bases). Trimming removed 7 bases from V and 3 bases from J, with 17 bases in between. The CDR3 is 15 amino acids. Germline lookup yields CDR1 MNHEY and CDR2 SVGAGI. In nucleotides, the CDR3 is TGTGCCAGCACCCAACCGGGTCAGGGGACAGATACGCAGTATTTT. Translation gives CASTQPGQGTDTQYF.

This clonotype was detected a few times. V usage is TRBV4-1 and J usage is TRBJ2-3; 7 bases are a match to TRBD2. V dropped 7 bases and J dropped 2; count of bases not matched to a gene: 3. The V gene's germline CDR1 is MGHRA and CDR2 YSYEKL. CDR3 size: 13 residues. As DNA, the CDR3 is TGCGCCAGCAAGCGGGGAGTCACAGATACGCAGTATTTT. Its protein is CASKRGVTDTQYF.

This clonotype turned up a few times. The V and J genes are TRBV7-6 and TRBJ2-3; the match to TRBD2 covers 12 bases. This CDR3 region has 16 residues. CDR1 and CDR2 from the germline V gene are SGHVS and FNYEAQ. The trim removed 5 bases at V and 2 bases at J, leaving 5 bases unmatched. The CDR3: CASSLWTSGDTDTQYF. DNA of the CDR3: TGTGCCAGCAGCCTATGGACTAGCGGGGACACAGATACGCAGTATTTT.

This clonotype has a handful of counts. This sequence joins TRBV4-1 and TRBJ1-2; tentatively, D is TRBD1 (6 bases). Trimming took 3 bases from V and 5 from J, leaving 25 bases between them. There are 18 residues in the CDR3. Looked up from germline, CDR1 is MGHRA and CDR2 is YSYEKL. CDR3 nucleotides: TGCGCCAGCAGCCAGAGGAGGGATACAGGGCCGACGGGGTATGGCTACACCTTC. Its translation is CASSQRRDTGPTGYGYTF.

This chain connects TRBV9 to TRBJ1-6; D gene uncertain. Deletions cut 4 bases from V and 7 bases from J, with 6 bases between. Germline V gene sequence: CDR1 SGDLS, CDR2 YYNGEE. CDR3 size: 12 residues. The chain's CDR3 is CASSQDNSPLHF. As DNA, the CDR3 is TGTGCCAGCAGCCAAGACAATTCACCCCTCCACTTT.